The sequence of this TCR beta chain was determined in a study of cytotoxic CD8 clonotypes in ibrutinib-treated CLL. Overall study results and limits: Baseline levels were approached again at progression, after clonality had risen at ibrutinib response.

Germline CDR1 and CDR2: PRHDT and FYEKMQ (reference sequence). Deletions cut 6 bases from V and 0 bases from J, with 17 bases between. The CDR3 extends over 16 amino acids. Note on this clone: Antigen specificity is unknown.

Sequenced by immunoSEQ multiplex PCR; TCRdb stores in-frame clones only, minus some. The sample contains roughly 250,000 clones, 60% to 75% of which appear only once. The chain employs TRBV13 and TRBJ2-5; D is perhaps TRBD1 (6 bases). The sequencing used PBMCs, collected after 24 months of ibrutinib treatment. This TCR came from a human donor with chronic lymphocytic leukemia. CDR3 coding DNA: TGTGCCAGCAGGCTACGAAGACAGGTTTACCAAGAGACCCAGTACTTC. Translating it yields CASRLRRQVYQETQYF.